This TCR beta chain emerged from a study of blood T cell repertoires in COVID-19. Study in general: The origin of the acute and convalescent COVID-19 samples was the United States, Italy and Spain. PBMCs, B-cell-depleted T cells, or T cells were the source of the cDNA or gDNA that made up the material.

The CDR3 totals 13 residues. Trimming removed 6 bases at V and 6 bases at J, with 12 bases between. Two negative PCRs, clearance, or symptom resolution characterized the recovered Cohort 3 donors. Study processing details: Nucleated cell counts were estimated from reference gene primer amplification. Data came from immunoSEQ multiplex PCR; TCRdb stores just in-frame clones and leaves some out. V and J calls and clone size follow that table, whereas D and trimming were derived from the DNA. Of 250,000 or so clones listed, roughly 86% are singletons. The J gene is TRBJ2-1, the V gene TRBV12-3 or TRBV12-4; unclear D gene. The sequenced material came from PBMCs or T cells enriched from blood (not recorded which). The TCR sequence derives from a woman aged 50 to 60 who had recovered from COVID-19. The CDR3 DNA sequence: TGTGCCAGCAGACCCATTCTTAGCAATGAGCAGTTCTTC. Encoded protein: CASRPILSNEQFF.